The following is a T cell receptor beta chain sequence with its context. The antigen is unknown. Sequence at one end of the junction differs from germline and may be a read error. CDR3 length: 15 residues. Per the germline V gene, CDR1 is SSHAT and CDR2 is FNYEAQ (reference sequence). The authors built TCR beta libraries using iRepertoire HTBI primers and Arm-PCR of CDR3 regions. TCRdb reprocessed the multiplex PCR reads via MiXCR and lists one record per CDR3 protein. The repertoire has about 370,000 distinct CDR3 sequences, around a sixth of them found once; the top ten carry 20% to 25%. Time point here: newly diagnosed GD, antithyroid drugs for less than 3 months. The TCR library was prepared using RNA isolated from PBMCs. The entry originates in a study of regulatory T cells in long-lasting Graves disease. General study points: What was studied was peripheral blood only, and not thyroid tissue. There was favoring of TRBV28, TRBJ1-2 and TRBJ2-5 in persistent disease.

The sample was peripheral blood mononuclear cells (PBMCs), taken at new diagnosis, from a patient treated with antithyroid drugs. The chain combines TRBV7-7 with TRBJ2-1; the match to TRBD2 covers 9 bases. The receptor comes from a female donor with Graves disease. In DNA form, the CDR3 reads TGTGCTAGCAGCCCGGGGACTAGCCTCTACAATGAGCAGCTCTTC. Encoded protein: CASSPGTSLYNEQLF. The full variable domain, in which reference TRBV7-7 and TRBJ2-1 provide the parts outside the CDR3, is GAGVSQSPRYKVTKRGQDVTLRCDPISSHATLYWYQQALGQGPEFLTYFNYEAQPDKSGLPSDRFSAERPEGSISTLTIQRTEQRDSAMYRCASSPGTSLYNEQLFGPGTRLTVL.